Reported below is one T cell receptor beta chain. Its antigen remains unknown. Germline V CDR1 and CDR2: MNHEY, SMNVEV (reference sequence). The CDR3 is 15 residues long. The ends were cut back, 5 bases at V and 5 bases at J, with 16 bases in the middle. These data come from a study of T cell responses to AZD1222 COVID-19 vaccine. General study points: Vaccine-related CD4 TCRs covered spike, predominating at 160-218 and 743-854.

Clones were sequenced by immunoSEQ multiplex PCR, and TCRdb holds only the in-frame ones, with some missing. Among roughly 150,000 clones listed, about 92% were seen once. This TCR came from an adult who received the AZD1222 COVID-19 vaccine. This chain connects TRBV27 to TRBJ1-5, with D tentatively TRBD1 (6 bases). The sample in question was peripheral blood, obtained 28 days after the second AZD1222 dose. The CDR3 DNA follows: TGTGCCAGCAGTCCTATAGCGAGGGGGGATCAGCCCCAGCATTTT. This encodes CASSPIARGDQPQHF.